The 2 T cell receptor beta chains below come from one sample, sequenced in a study of read filtering for tumor transcriptome and immune sequencing. The library was built from roughly 400 ng RNA with molecular barcoded adaptors for alpha/delta and beta/gamma chains. TCRdb called the reads again in MiXCR, with one record for every CDR3 protein. In the table there are some 2,500 distinct CDR3 sequences, 65% of which are singletons. The sample taken for sequencing was a population of CD138-negative cells sorted from bone marrow. Source of these receptors: a donor aged 40 or older with multiple myeloma. This table probably holds off-target reads from a library built for another chain.

V and J are TRBV29-1 and TRBJ2-1; 8 bases are a match to TRBD1. The J segment lost 4 bases and the V segment lost 7 bases, leaving 6 bases of the junction unmatched. CDR3 length: 13 residues. The germline V gene has CDR1 SQVTM and CDR2 ANQGSEA. CDR3 nucleotides: TGCAGCGGGTTGACAGGGGAGTACAATGAGCAGTTCTTC. Its protein is CSGLTGEYNEQFF.

The V gene is TRBV12-3 or TRBV12-4, the J gene TRBJ1-6; D uncertain. V lost 5 bases and J lost 0, with 11 bases in between. CDR3 length: 16 amino acids. CDR3 in DNA: TGTGCCAGCAGTGCCCAAGGGAGCTCCTATAATTCACCCCTCCACTTT. Translation gives CASSAQGSSYNSPLHF.